These 8 T cell receptor beta chains were sequenced from one sample in a study of breast tumors, draining lymph nodes, adjacent tissues. From the multiplex PCR reads, TCRdb called clonotypes with MiXCR, one entry per CDR3 protein. The sample lists under 20,000 distinct CDR3 sequences; roughly 63% were seen once. The sample taken for sequencing was tumor-adjacent breast tissue. These receptors were collected from a female donor with breast cancer. Some clones in this sample may be carry-over from other donors' samples.

The rearrangement links TRBV19 to TRBJ1-5; TRBD1 matches at 9 bases. Germline V gene sequence: CDR1 LNHDA, CDR2 SQIVND (reference sequence). The CDR3 runs 15 residues. V gave up 6 bases and J gave up 5 bases; unmatched junction bases: 8. The CDR3 here is CASREDRGNYQPQHF. CDR3 nucleotides: TGTGCCAGTAGAGAGGACAGGGGAAATTATCAGCCCCAGCATTTT.

There are many counts of this clonotype. Just one base apart from a much larger clone, this may be a read error. V and J are TRBV7-2 and TRBJ2-5, with D perhaps matching TRBD2 (6 bases). Germline V gene data show CDR1 as SGHTA and CDR2 as FQGNSA. This CDR3 is built from 15 residues. The CDR3 spells CASSSRDGASDGQHF. The CDR3 region has the DNA TGTGCCAGCAGCTCGCGGGACGGCGCCTCGGATGGCCAGCACTTC.

The chain combines TRBV5-4 with TRBJ1-2; no reliable D call. The CDR3 is 14 residues long. The germline CDR1 and CDR2 sequences are SGHNT and YYREEE (reference sequence). Trimming removed 0 bases from V and 1 base from J, with 7 bases in between. Here the CDR3 DNA reads TGTGCCAGCAGCTTGGTAAACGGTAACTATGGCTACACCTTC. Translated, it gives CASSLVNGNYGYTF.

V is TRBV20-1 and J is TRBJ1-2, with 7 bases aligning to TRBD1. This CDR3 has 17 residues. Trimming took 7 bases from V and 5 from J; bases not matched to a gene: 22. Germline values: CDR1 DFQATT, CDR2 SNEGSKA (reference sequence). The CDR3 here is CSGMVAGSKGAVYGYTF. The DNA for the CDR3 is TGCAGTGGGATGGTGGCAGGGAGCAAGGGGGCGGTTTATGGCTACACCTTC.

Turning to this clonotype: An end of the junction does not agree with germline; a read error may underlie this. The chain uses TRBV5-4 and TRBJ2-2, with D possibly matching TRBD2 (5 bases). This CDR3 is built from 18 residues. Germline V gene data show CDR1 as SGHNT and CDR2 as YYREEE (reference sequence). For the CDR3, the DNA is TGTGCCGGCAGTAAGGGTAGCGCGAGTGGCATTAACACCGGGGAGCTGTTTTTT. Encoded protein: CAGSKGSASGINTGELFF.

The chain employs TRBV20-1 and TRBJ2-2; D not resolved. CDR1 is DFQATT and CDR2 is SNEGSKA in the germline V gene (reference sequence). This CDR3 is 15 amino acids long. The V gene lost 0 bases and the J gene lost 2 bases, with 10 bases spanning the gap. CDR3 sequence (DNA): TGCAGTGCTAGAGAGGCGCGGATAAACACCGGGGAGCTGTTTTTT. Translated, it gives CSAREARINTGELFF.

This clonotype showed up many times. The rearrangement joins TRBV29-1 to TRBJ2-1; 7 bases are shared with TRBD1. CDR3 length: 15 residues. Germline lookup yields CDR1 SQVTM and CDR2 ANQGSEA. The V gene end was trimmed by 3 bases and the J gene end by 4 bases; junction bases not matched to a gene: 9. This chain's CDR3 is CSVEIWDSRYNEQFF. CDR3 in DNA: TGCAGCGTTGAGATATGGGACAGCCGATACAATGAGCAGTTCTTC.

This clonotype is medium-sized (0.01 to 0.1%) by share. The genes are TRBV7-2 and TRBJ1-5; D is unclear. The germline V gene encodes CDR1 SGHTA and CDR2 FQGNSA. The CDR3 spans 15 residues. The germline V and J ends were trimmed by 2 bases and 0 bases, with 8 bases remaining between them. The CDR3 DNA sequence: TGTGCCAGCAGCTTAAAGGCTAATAGCAATCAGCCCCAGCATTTT. Translating it yields CASSLKANSNQPQHF.